This TCR beta chain was found in a study of cytomegalovirus exposure and HLA in healthy donors. Concerning this clone: The antigen remains unidentified.

The PCR was carried out with 60 Vbeta primers and 13 Jbeta primers. In the study's own analysis: A later analysis tallied about 80 million unique TCR beta chains, some 10 million of them shared. Some clones are missing from TCRdb's copy, which holds only in-frame ones; the method was immunoSEQ multiplex PCR. For V, J and clone size, that table is used; D and trimming come from the DNA. The table lists over 50,000 clones, about 90% of them singletons. Each of the donors was a healthy bone marrow donor. The V gene's germline CDR1 is SGHRS and CDR2 YFSETQ. After removal of 2 bases from V and 2 bases from J, the junction contained 2 bases not matched to a gene. CDR3 size: 14 residues. Whole-study findings and limits: There were reportedly fewer N-insertions in an Asian-associated ancestry cluster than the roughly 670-donor mean, in a later analysis. A later examination showed that TCR association rates differed by HLA locus, with DRB1 most and HLA-C fewest.

This chain links TRBV5-1 with TRBJ2-5, with 8 positions matching TRBD2. Sequenced: PBMCs. The receptor was derived from a man younger than 45 in good health and CMV-seropositive. CDR3 nucleotide sequence: TGCGCCAGCAGCTTTTTAGCGGGGCAAGAGACCCAGTACTTC. Its protein is CASSFLAGQETQYF.